This T cell receptor (beta chain) emerged from a study of prognosis after radiotherapy for stage I lung cancer. Study background: Patients were 13 men and roughly 6 women aged about 53 to 84, median roughly 79 years.

The CDR3 is 16 residues long. Germline values: CDR1 MGHRA, CDR2 YSYEKL. V lost 3 bases to trimming and J lost 5 bases, with 17 bases between them. This clonotype came up many times. Template was genomic DNA; TCR beta CDR3 amplified in two multiplex PCR rounds. Amplification during the initial PCR round employed primers specific to each TRBV and TRBJ gene. TCRdb passed the multiplex PCR reads through MiXCR, listing each CDR3 protein once. The table records 14,000 or so distinct CDR3 sequences, 25% to 30% of them present only once. The receptor's source is a donor older than 45 with non-small cell lung cancer. The chain uses TRBV4-1 and TRBJ1-5, with D unclear. The sequencing used PBMCs, collected before or after stereotactic body radiation therapy (not recorded which). CDR3 nucleotides: TGCGCCAGCAGCCACGCAAGAAGTCAAGGTGATCAGCCCCAGCATTTT. It specifies CASSHARSQGDQPQHF.